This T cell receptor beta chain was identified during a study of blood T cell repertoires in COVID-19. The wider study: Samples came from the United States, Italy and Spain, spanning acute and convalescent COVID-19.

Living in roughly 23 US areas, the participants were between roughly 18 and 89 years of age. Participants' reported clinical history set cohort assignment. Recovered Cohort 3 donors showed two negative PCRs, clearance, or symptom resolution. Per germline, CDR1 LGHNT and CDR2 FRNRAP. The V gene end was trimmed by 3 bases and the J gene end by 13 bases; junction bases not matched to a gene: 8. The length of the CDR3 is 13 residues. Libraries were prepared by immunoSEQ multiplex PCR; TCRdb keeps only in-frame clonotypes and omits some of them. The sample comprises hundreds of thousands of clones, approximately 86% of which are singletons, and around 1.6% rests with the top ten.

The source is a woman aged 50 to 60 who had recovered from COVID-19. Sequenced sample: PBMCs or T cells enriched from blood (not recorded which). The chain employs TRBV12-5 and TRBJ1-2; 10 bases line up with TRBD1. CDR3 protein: CASGLLSGQGVTF. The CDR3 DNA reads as TGTGCTAGTGGTTTACTCTCCGGACAGGGGGTCACCTTC.